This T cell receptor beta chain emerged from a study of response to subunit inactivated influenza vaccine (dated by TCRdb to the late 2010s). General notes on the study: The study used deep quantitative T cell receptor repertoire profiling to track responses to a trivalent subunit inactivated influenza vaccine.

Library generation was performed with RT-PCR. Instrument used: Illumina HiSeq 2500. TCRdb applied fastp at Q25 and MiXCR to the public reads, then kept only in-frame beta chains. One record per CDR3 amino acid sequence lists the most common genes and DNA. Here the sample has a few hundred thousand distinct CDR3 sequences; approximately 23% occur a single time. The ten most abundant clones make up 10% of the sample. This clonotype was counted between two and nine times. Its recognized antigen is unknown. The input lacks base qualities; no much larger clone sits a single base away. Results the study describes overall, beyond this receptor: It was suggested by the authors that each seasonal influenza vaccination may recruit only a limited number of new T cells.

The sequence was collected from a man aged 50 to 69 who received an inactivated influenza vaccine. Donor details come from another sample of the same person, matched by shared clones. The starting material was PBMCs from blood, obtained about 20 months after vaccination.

The nucleotide sequence is TGTGCCAGCAGAAGATTAGGGGACCCCTATGGCTACACCTTC. This translates into CASRRLGDPYGYTF. Rearrangement joined TRBV2 to TRBJ1-2; a weak D assignment points to TRBD1 (5 bases agree). Taken from cysteine to phenylalanine, the CDR3 has 14 residues. CDR3 DNA only is kept here, 42 bases in frame from base 1. The germline V gene sets CDR1 to SNHLY and CDR2 to FYNNEI. V lost 6 bases and J lost 4 bases; the stretch between them is 15 bases long.